This T cell receptor (beta chain) appears in the sequencing data of a study of T cells in Graves' hyperthyroidism and ophthalmopathy. At the level of the study: Sampling of peripheral blood happened at initial diagnosis, prior to any treatment. General study results and limits: In the analysis, a 13 V-J model separated ophthalmopathy from stable hyperthyroidism.

This clonotype was counted many times. The antigen is undetermined. Researchers amplified the TCR beta CDR3 regions from RNA transcripts. A set of HTBI primers served as the primers for a first-round RT-PCR of the TCR CDR3. TCRdb recomputed calls from the multiplex PCR reads with MiXCR, one row per CDR3 protein. Of approximately 640,000 distinct CDR3 sequences detected, roughly 17% appear once; the ten largest clones hold 3.5% to 4%. Trimming stripped 5 bases from V and 5 bases from J, with 18 bases between. The CDR3 is 15 residues long. Looked up from germline, CDR1 is MNHEY and CDR2 is SMNVEV (reference sequence).

The rearrangement uses TRBV27 and TRBJ1-1; D is perhaps TRBD1 (6 bases). Sequenced sample: blood. The receptor's source is a woman in her twenties or thirties with Graves' hyperthyroidism. The CDR3 loop reads CASSPEDSRGTEAFF. The CDR3 nucleotides read TGTGCCAGCAGTCCCGAAGACAGTAGGGGGACTGAAGCTTTCTTT.